The source of this T cell receptor (beta chain) is a study of T cells after yellow fever vaccination. Study results and limitations: Though weaker, the secondary response peaked faster, on day 5 versus 15. Highly abundant clonotypes carried over from the bulk population could end up in FACS-sorted repertoires as contaminants. A small proportion of clonotypes was detected in both the CD4 and CD8 compartments.

TCR cDNA, made by 5'RACE template switching, carried an added universal primer site and UMIs. TCRdb recomputed calls from the 5' RACE reads with MiXCR, one row per CDR3 protein. The sample includes roughly 170,000 distinct CDR3 sequences, 9.3% of them seen just once. This CDR3 region has 13 residues. V shed 1 base and J 7 bases; nucleotides not matched to a gene: 5. Germline CDR1 and CDR2: DFQATT and SNEGSKA (reference sequence). As to this clonotype: What it binds is not known.

Material: CD8+ T cells sorted from PBMCs, obtained 45 days after the yellow fever booster vaccination. The source is a man younger than 30 who received the YFV17D yellow fever vaccine. The gene calls are TRBV20-1 and TRBJ2-7; TRBD2 matches 9 bases. CDR3 sequence reads: CSARVWTSEEQYF. CDR3 nucleotides: TGCAGTGCTAGAGTTTGGACTAGCGAGGAGCAGTACTTC.